The entry that follows covers one T cell receptor (beta chain) sequence. Naive CD8 cells, CD45RO-negative and positively selected for CCR7, excluded terminally differentiated effector memory CD45RA+ cells. Template for every sorted-subset replicate PCR totaled 200 to 250 ng DNA, approximately 30,000 T cell genomes. Produced via immunoSEQ multiplex PCR; TCRdb's table is partial and in-frame only. The sample yields almost 700,000 clones, 92% seen once. The sample comes from a study of shared clonotypes between healthy human individuals. Input material: naive CD8+ T cells sorted from blood. This clonotype was sampled from a young man in good health.

In DNA, the CDR3 is TGTGCCAGTACCAGAACCCACTCCACCTACAATGAGCAGTTCTTC. Protein product: CASTRTHSTYNEQFF. V and J are TRBV19 and TRBJ2-1, with D hard to call. This CDR3 is built from 15 residues. V lost 7 bases to trimming and J lost 2 bases, with 15 bases between them. Germline V gene lookup returns CDR1 LNHDA and CDR2 SQIVND (reference sequence).